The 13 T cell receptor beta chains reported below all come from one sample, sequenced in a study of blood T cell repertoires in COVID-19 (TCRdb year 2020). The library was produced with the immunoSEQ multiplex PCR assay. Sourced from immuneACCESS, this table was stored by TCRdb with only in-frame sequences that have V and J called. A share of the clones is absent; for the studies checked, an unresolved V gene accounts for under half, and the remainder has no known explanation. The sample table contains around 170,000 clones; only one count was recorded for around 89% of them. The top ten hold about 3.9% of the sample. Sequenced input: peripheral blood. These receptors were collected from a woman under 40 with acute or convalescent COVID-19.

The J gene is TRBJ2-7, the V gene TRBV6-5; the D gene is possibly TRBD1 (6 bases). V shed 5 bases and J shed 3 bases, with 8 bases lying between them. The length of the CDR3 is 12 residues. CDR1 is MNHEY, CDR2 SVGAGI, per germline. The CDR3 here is CASSRDNYEQYF. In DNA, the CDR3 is TGTGCCAGCAGTCGGGACAACTACGAGCAGTACTTC.

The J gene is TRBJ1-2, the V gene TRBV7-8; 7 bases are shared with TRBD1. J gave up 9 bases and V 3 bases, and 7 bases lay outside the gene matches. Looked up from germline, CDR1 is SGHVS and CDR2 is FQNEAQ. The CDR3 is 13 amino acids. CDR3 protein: CASSFRGNLSYTF. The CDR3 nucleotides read TGTGCCAGCAGCTTCAGGGGGAACTTGAGCTACACCTTC.

CDR3: CASSSPAGAGNEQFF. DNA of the CDR3: TGTGCCAGCAGCTCACCAGCGGGAGCCGGGAATGAGCAGTTCTTC. The chain combines TRBV7-9 with TRBJ2-1; 8 bases align to TRBD2. The V gene end was trimmed by 4 bases and the J gene end by 7 bases; junction bases not matched to a gene: 9. CDR3 length: 15 amino acids. Germline lookup yields CDR1 SEHNR and CDR2 FQNEAQ (reference sequence). The variable domain in full, completed from reference TRBV7-9 and TRBJ2-1, reads DTGVSQNPRHKITKRGQNVTFRCDPISEHNRLYWYRQTLGQGPEFLTYFQNEAQLEKSRLLSDRFSAERPKGSFSTLEIQRTEQGDSAMYLCASSSPAGAGNEQFFGPGTRLTVL.

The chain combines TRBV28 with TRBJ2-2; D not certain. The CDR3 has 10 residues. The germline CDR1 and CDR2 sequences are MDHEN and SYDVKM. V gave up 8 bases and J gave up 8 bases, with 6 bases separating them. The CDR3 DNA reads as TGTGCCAGCTGGGCAGGGGAGCTGTTTTTT. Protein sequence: CASWAGELFF.

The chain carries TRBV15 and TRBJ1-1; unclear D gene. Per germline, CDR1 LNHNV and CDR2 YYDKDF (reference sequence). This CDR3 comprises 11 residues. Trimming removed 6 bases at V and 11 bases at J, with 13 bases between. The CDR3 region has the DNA TGTGCCACCAGTTCAGTCTCGGGGGCTTTCTTT. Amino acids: CATSSVSGAFF.

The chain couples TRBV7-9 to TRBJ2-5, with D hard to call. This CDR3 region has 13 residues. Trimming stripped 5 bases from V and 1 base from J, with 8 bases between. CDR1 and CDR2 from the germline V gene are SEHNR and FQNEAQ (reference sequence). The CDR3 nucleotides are TGTGCCAGCAGCCGAGGTTCCCAAGAGACCCAGTACTTC. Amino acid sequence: CASSRGSQETQYF.

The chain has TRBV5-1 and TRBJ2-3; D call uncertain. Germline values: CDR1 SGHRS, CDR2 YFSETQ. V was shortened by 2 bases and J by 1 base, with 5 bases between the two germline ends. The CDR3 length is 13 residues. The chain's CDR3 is CASSLSGTDTQYF. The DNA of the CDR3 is TGCGCCAGCAGCTTATCTGGCACAGATACGCAGTATTTT.

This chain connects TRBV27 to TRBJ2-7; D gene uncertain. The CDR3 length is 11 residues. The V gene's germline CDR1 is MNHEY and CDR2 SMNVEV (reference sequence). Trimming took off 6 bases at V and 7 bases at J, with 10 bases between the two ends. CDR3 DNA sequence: TGTGCCAGCAGCGGGTTTGGGGAGCAGTACTTC. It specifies CASSGFGEQYF.

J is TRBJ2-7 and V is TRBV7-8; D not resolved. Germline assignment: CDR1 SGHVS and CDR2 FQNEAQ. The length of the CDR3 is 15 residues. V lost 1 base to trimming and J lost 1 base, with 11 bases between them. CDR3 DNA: TGTGCCAGCAGCTTAGGGTACGGGTTTTCCTACGAGCAGTACTTC. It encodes CASSLGYGFSYEQYF.

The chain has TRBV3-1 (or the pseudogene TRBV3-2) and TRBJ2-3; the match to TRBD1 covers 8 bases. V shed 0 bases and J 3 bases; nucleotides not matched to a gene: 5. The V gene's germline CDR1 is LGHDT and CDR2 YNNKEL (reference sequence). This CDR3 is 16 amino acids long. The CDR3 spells CASSQDKDRVTDTQYF. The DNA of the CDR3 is TGTGCCAGCAGCCAAGATAAGGACAGGGTGACAGATACGCAGTATTTT.

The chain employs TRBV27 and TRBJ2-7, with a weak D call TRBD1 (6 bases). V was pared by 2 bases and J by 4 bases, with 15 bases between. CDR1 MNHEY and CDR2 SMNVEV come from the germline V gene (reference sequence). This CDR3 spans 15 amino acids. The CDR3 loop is CASSLDGRGRYEQYF. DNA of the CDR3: TGTGCCAGCAGTTTAGATGGCAGGGGTCGGTACGAGCAGTACTTC.

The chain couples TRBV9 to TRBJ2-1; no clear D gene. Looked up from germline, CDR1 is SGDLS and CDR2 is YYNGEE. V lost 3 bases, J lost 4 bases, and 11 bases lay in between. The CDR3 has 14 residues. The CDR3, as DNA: TGTGCCAGCAGCGCGATCACTGAGTACAATGAGCAGTTCTTC. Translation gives CASSAITEYNEQFF.

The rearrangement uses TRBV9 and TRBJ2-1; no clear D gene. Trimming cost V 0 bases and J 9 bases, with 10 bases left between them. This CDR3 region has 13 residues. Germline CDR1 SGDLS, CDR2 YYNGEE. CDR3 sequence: CASSVEITGEQFF. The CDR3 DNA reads TGTGCCAGCAGCGTAGAGATAACTGGTGAGCAGTTCTTC.